The table lists the clone carrying this T cell receptor (beta chain) with a few counts. These data are taken from a study of control samples from healthy donors and cancer patients. The CDR3 has 15 amino acids. The V segment lost 3 bases and the J segment 6 bases; nucleotides outside the gene matches: 5. Germline lookup yields CDR1 SGHAT and CDR2 FQNNGV. Assay used: immunoSEQ multiplex PCR; TCRdb lists only in-frame clones, some missing. The repertoire holds approximately 41,000 clones, with 94% as singletons. The receptor was isolated from a man aged 55 to 69 in good health. Source material: blood. This rearrangement joins TRBV11-2 to TRBJ1-3; TRBD1 matches at 10 bases. CDR3 bases: TGTGCCAGCAGCTTGTGGGACAGGGGAGTAAACACCATATATTTT. This encodes CASSLWDRGVNTIYF.